This TCR beta chain was captured in a study of blood T cells in healthy people across ages (dated by TCRdb to between 2014 and 2017). Turning to the overall study: Template switching captured roughly one uniquely barcoded TCR beta cDNA molecule per two T cells in model experiments. To track age-related changes in TCR beta repertoire diversity, the study relied on deep sequencing normalized with unique cDNA molecular identifiers. For two donors (one aged 18 to 29 and one aged 80 or older), the study analyzed two additional independent replicas of 1 million unique cDNA reads from the same blood draw. Donors were grouped into four age groups: young (average approximately 16 years), middle-aged (39), aged (around 66) and long-lived (just over 80).

The method behind the library was 5' RACE. Instrument used: Illumina HiSeq 2500. The second PCR ran for roughly 7 to 12 cycles and used a J-beta primer mix along with a sample-barcoded 5' primer. A unique molecular identifier was introduced onto each TCR beta cDNA molecule by a template-switch 5' adaptor carrying 12 random nucleotides. Each sample yielded at least 2.5 million CDR3-containing paired-end reads. The Mint cDNA synthesis kit, primed by a TRBC-specific oligonucleotide, was used to synthesize first-strand cDNA from all RNA. All cDNA was treated with uracil-DNA glycosylase and then went through a first 18-cycle PCR with the universal primers M1SS and BC2_uni_R. On the study's bioinformatics: Normalization of each sample was performed by random selection of 1 million high-quality reads, each carrying a distinct molecular identifier. Instead of being binned into consensus sequences, reads that shared molecular identifiers were thrown out. MiTCR, with a Q25 quality threshold and the strictest error-elimination algorithm, was used for CDR3 identification, clonotype clustering and error correction. A nonparametric unseen species model with Euler transformation was used to estimate lower-bound total TCR beta diversity. Using fastp at Q25 and MiXCR, TCRdb reprocessed the public reads and kept productive beta chains. When rows share a CDR3 protein, they turn into one entry using the most common DNA and genes. It is TCRdb's table, rather than the study itself, that gives the V and J calls and clone size. The sample yields some 560,000 distinct CDR3 sequences; about 25% were counted once. 3% to 4.5% of the sample is in the top ten clones.

Study-wide conclusions, independent of this receptor: There was a strong correlation between observed TCR beta diversity and the percentage of naive T cells measured by flow cytometry. Since profiling was done on bulk unsorted PBMCs, naive and antigen-experienced compartments could not be conclusively compared. Estimates of total diversity based on one million sequenced T cells were considered lower bounds and underestimates. As age increased, observed TCR beta diversity per million T cells dropped in a roughly linear way, and a significant reduction was already evident by age 40. Compared with the aged group, the long-lived group had more naive CD4+ T cells, fewer expanded clones and increased TCR diversity, a pattern suggesting age selection. Because donor CMV infection status was unknown, age-related changes in expanded clonotypes were potentially confounded.

This clonotype turned up a few times. Which antigen it targets is not known. No qualities accompany the bases; no much larger clone lies one base away. Systemically healthy Caucasian individuals from Russia, about 38 in total and aged about 6 to 100 years, were included as donors. Each donor gave 9 to 10 milliliters of peripheral blood, collected into EDTA-treated Vacutainer tubes. PBMCs were isolated by Ficoll-Paque density-gradient centrifugation, with at least 7 million obtained per sample. Trizol reagent was used to extract total RNA from PBMCs, with at least 5.5 micrograms per sample. For every donor, an aliquot of PBMCs went through flow cytometry to measure the percentages of naive CD45RAhigh/CD27high T cells. The CDR3 numbers 16 residues from cysteine through phenylalanine. The CDR3 DNA has 48 bases and is translated from base 1. Cut back by 4 bases and 0 bases, the V and J ends lie 11 bases apart. Looking up the germline V gene yields CDR1 KGHDR and CDR2 SFDVKD.

These data were also reused for a study on T cells of mothers and their children. In that second paper, the authors write: Nine systemically healthy Caucasian individuals, comprising three mothers and their six children, were included as donors. cDNA synthesis used all of the extracted RNA, with approximately 1.4 ug of RNA in each 15 ul reaction. In the second PCR, the M1S primer introduced both the sample barcodes and 2-4 random nucleotides. Over 8.5 million TCR beta CDR3 reads came from each mother, compared with approximately 3.1 million reads from each child. Thymic selection shapes the output of TCR recombination in a similar way in related and unrelated pairs, and inherited differences have a minor effect. Normalized repertoire overlap in related mother-child pairs was always slightly higher than in unrelated mother-child pairs, but the difference was never significant. No persistent microchimeric T cell clones were detected, at a sensitivity of approximately 100 clones per million clonotypes. The study used deep NGS to compare TCR beta repertoires of mothers and children, seeking features distinguishing related mother-child pairs from unrelated individuals. The mean age was approximately 41 +/- 4 years for the mothers and approximately 11 +/- 4 years for the children. After adapters were ligated using NEBNext reagents, the libraries underwent 100+100 nt paired-end sequencing on an Illumina HiSeq 2000. Mother and child libraries were prepared a month apart and sequenced in separate runs to prevent cross-contamination. For each donor, somewhere between about 450,000 and 2,000,000 distinct TCR beta clonotypes were identified. Naive TCR beta clonotypes were estimated from low-frequency clonotypes matched to each donor's FACS-determined naive share, without sorting.

The specimen was blood. Recombination joined TRBV24-1 with TRBJ2-2; the D gene is perhaps TRBD1, on 5 matching bases. The sequence was obtained from a boy under 10 years old in good health. CDR3 loop: CATSESGSPNTGELFF. Here is the DNA: TGTGCCACCAGTGAATCAGGGTCGCCGAACACCGGGGAGCTGTTTTTT.